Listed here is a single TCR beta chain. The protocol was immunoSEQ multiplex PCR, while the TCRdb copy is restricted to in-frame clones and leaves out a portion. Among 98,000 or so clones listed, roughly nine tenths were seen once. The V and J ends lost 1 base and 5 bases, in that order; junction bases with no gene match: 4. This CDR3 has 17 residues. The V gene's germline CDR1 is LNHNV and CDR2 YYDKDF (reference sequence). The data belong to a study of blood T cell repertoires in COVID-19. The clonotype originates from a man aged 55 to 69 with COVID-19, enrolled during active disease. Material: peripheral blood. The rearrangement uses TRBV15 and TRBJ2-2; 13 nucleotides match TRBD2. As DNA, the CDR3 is TGTGCCACCAGCAGAGCCCGGACTAGCGGGAGAACCGGGGAGCTGTTTTTT. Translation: CATSRARTSGRTGELFF.